The 3 T cell receptor beta chains below all came from one sample that was sequenced in a study of regulatory T cells in long-lasting Graves disease. Researchers made TCR beta libraries by using iRepertoire HTBI primers and running Arm-PCR on CDR3 regions. TCRdb independently ran MiXCR on the multiplex PCR reads; one entry per CDR3 protein. The sample holds around 510,000 distinct CDR3 sequences, less than 25% seen once. Time point: persistent/refractory GD, antithyroid drugs over 5 years with positive TRAb. The TCR library used RNA extracted from PBMCs. The sample was peripheral blood mononuclear cells (PBMCs), taken when the disease was refractory, from a patient treated with antithyroid drugs. These receptors originate from a female donor with Graves disease.

There are many counts of this clonotype. The V call is TRBV2, the J call TRBJ1-5; a weak D match, TRBD1 (5 bases). The CDR3 is 16 residues long. The V and J ends lost 7 bases and 2 bases respectively, with 18 bases between them. Germline CDR1 reads SNHLY; CDR2 reads FYNNEI. The CDR3 DNA follows: TGTGCCAGCACGAGGGGACTCATAGAGGGCAATCAGCCCCAGCATTTT. This sequence encodes CASTRGLIEGNQPQHF.

The chain employs TRBV12-3 or TRBV12-4 and TRBJ2-1, with 14 positions matching TRBD2. Losses at the gene ends were 4 bases for V and 1 base for J; bases not matched to a gene: 9. The CDR3 sequence is 19 residues long. CDR3 DNA sequence: TGTGCCAGCAGTTCCACAAGAGGGACTAGCGGGAGATCCTACAATGAGCAGTTCTTC. It translates to CASSSTRGTSGRSYNEQFF.

Ten or more counts support this clonotype. V gene TRBV29-1 combines with J gene TRBJ1-1; 8 positions agree with TRBD1. The J segment lost 10 bases and the V segment lost 4 bases, leaving 5 bases of the junction unmatched. Germline lookup yields CDR1 SQVTM and CDR2 ANQGSEA. This CDR3 spans 11 amino acids. CDR3 in amino acids: CSVGEGTGAFF. The CDR3 bases are TGCAGCGTTGGGGAGGGGACAGGAGCTTTCTTT.